This note documents a single T cell receptor (beta chain) sequence. The data belong to a study of T cell responses to AZD1222 COVID-19 vaccine. CDR3 length equals 13 residues. V was trimmed by 0 bases and J by 9 bases, leaving 9 bases between them. Germline V lookup: CDR1 SGHTA, CDR2 FQGNSA. Sequenced by immunoSEQ multiplex PCR; TCRdb stores in-frame clones only, minus some. The sample lists 30,000 to 35,000 clones, approximately 80% occurring once. The specimen comprised peripheral blood, sampled 28 days after the second AZD1222 dose. This chain links TRBV7-2 with TRBJ1-3; D remains unclear. This receptor was taken from an adult who received the AZD1222 COVID-19 vaccine. The DNA for the CDR3 is TGTGCCAGCAGCTTAGCGTTCTCGCCCACCATATATTTT. It codes for CASSLAFSPTIYF.